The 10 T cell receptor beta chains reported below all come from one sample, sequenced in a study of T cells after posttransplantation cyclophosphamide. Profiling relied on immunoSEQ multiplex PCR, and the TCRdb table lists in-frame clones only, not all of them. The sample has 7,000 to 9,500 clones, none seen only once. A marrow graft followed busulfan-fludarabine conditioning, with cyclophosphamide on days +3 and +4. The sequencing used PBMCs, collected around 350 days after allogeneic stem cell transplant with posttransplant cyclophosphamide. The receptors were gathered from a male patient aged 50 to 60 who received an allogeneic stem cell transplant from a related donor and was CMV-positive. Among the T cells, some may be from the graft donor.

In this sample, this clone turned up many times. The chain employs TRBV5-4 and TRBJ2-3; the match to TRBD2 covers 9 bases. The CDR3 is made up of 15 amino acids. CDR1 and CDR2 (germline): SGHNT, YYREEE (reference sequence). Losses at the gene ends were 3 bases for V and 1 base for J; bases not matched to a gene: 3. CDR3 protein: CASSSRLAGTDTQYF. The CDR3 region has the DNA TGTGCCAGCAGCTCGAGACTAGCGGGCACAGATACGCAGTATTTT.

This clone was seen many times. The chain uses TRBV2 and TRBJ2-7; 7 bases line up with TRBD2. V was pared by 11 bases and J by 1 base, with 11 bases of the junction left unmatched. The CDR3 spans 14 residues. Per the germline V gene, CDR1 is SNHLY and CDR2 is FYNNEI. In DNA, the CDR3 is TGTGCCGGGGGGGGAGCGGGATCGTCCTACGAGCAGTACTTC. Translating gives CAGGGAGSSYEQYF. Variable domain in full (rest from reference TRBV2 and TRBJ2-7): EPEVTQTPSHQVTQMGQEVILRCVPISNHLYFYWYRQILGQKVEFLVSFYNNEISEKSEIFDDQFSVERPDGSNFTLKIRSTKLEDSAMYFCAGGGAGSSYEQYFGPGTRLTVT.

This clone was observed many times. The CDR3 bases are TGTGCCAGCAGCTTAGTGGGCAGCACGAACACCGGGGAGCTGTTTTTT. Its protein product is CASSLVGSTNTGELFF. This sequence joins TRBV5-5 and TRBJ2-2; D remains unclear. V lost 2 bases and J lost 0, with 11 bases in between. Germline CDR1 and CDR2: SGHKS and YYEKEE (reference sequence). This CDR3 is 16 amino acids long.

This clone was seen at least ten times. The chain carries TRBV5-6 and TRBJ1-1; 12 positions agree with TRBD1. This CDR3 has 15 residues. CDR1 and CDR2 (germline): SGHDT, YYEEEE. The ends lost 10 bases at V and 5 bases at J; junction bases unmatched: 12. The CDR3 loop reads CASRDQGQGATEAFF. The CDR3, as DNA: TGTGCCTCAAGGGACCAGGGACAGGGGGCGACTGAAGCTTTCTTT.

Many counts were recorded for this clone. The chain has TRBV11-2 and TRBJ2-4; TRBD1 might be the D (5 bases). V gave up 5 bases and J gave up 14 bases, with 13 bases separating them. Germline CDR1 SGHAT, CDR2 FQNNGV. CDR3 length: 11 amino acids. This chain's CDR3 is CASSLGHDKYF. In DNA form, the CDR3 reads TGTGCCAGCAGCCTCGGACACGACAAGTACTTC.

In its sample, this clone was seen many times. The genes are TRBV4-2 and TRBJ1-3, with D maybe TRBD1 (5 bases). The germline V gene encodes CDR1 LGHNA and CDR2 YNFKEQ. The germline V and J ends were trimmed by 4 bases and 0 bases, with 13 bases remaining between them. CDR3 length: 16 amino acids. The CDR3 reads CASSLSPGGSGNTIYF. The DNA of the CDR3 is TGTGCCAGCAGCCTATCCCCGGGGGGCTCTGGAAACACCATATATTTT.

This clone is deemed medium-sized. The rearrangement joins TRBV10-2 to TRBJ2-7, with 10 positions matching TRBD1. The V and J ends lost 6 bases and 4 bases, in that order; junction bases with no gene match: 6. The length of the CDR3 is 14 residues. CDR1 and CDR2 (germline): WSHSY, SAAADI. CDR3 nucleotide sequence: TGCGCCAGCAGACTGGGACAGGGGAGTTACGAGCAGTACTTC. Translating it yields CASRLGQGSYEQYF.

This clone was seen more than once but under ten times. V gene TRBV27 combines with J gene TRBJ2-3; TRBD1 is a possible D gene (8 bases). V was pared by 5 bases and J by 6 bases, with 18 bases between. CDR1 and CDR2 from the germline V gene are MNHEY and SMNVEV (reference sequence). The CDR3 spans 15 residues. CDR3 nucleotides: TGTGCCAGCAGTGCAGGACAGGGAGGGTCGGATACGCAGTATTTT. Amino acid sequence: CASSAGQGGSDTQYF.

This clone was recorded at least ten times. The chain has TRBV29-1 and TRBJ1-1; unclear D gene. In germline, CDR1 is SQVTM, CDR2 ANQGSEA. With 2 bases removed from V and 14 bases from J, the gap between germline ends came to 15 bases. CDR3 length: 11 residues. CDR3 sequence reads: CSVEWGRTGFF. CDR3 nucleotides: TGCAGCGTTGAATGGGGTCGGACGGGATTCTTT.

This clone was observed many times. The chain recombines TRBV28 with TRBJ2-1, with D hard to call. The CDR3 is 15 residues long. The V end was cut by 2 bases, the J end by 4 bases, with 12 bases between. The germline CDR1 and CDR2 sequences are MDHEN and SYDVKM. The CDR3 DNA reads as TGTGCCAGCAGTTTAGTTTCAACGGAGTACAATGAGCAGTTCTTC. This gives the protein CASSLVSTEYNEQFF.